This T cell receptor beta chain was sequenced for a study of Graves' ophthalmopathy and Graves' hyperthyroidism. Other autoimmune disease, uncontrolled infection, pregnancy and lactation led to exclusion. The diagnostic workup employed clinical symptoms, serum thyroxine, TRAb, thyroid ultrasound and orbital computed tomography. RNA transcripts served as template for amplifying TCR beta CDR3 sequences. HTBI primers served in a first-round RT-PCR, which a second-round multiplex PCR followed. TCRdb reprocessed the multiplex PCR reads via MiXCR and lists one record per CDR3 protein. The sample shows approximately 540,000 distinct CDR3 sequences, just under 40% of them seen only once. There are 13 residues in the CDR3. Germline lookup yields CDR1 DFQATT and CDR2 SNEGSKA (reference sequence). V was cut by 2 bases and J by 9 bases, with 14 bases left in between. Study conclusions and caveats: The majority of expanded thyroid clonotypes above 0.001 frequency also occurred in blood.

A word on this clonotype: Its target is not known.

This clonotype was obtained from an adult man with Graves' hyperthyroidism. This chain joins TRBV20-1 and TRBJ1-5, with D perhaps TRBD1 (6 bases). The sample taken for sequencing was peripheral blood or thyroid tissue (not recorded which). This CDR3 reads CSARWTDGLPQHF. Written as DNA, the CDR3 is TGCAGTGCTAGATGGACAGATGGCCTGCCCCAGCATTTT.